Listed below are T cell receptor beta chains from one sample, sequenced in a study of technical replicates of blood from a handful of donors. TCRdb's table, derived via immunoSEQ multiplex PCR, lists solely in-frame clones and lacks some. This table has roughly 100,000 clones, 85% to 95% appearing once. The specimen was T cells isolated from PBMCs. Every receptor here comes from a human donor in good health. The CDR3 runs from the conserved cysteine through the conserved F or W. Fields, in order: J gene, D gene, V gene, clone size, CDR3 protein, CDR3 DNA. A D gene is named only where the DNA matches it firmly. A clone size is listed for some rows: how often the clone was seen (once, few, many), or a class if it is expanded.

>TRBJ1-1|-|TRBV4-1|once
CASSQAGVNTEAFF
TGCGCCAGCAGCCAAGCAGGGGTAAACACTGAAGCTTTCTTT
>TRBJ2-7|TRBD2|TRBV6-5|-
CASSWGLAGAYEQYF
TGTGCCAGCAGTTGGGGGCTAGCGGGAGCCTACGAGCAGTACTTC
>TRBJ2-5|TRBD2|TRBV19|-
CASSMGGTSEETQYF
TGTGCCAGTAGTATGGGTGGGACTAGTGAAGAGACCCAGTACTTC
>TRBJ2-4|TRBD1|TRBV9|-
CASSLTGTGKNIQYF
TGTGCCAGCAGCTTGACAGGGACGGGGAAAAACATTCAGTACTTC
>TRBJ1-3|-|TRBV7-9|-
CATQKQGNTIYF
TGTGCCACACAGAAACAAGGAAACACCATATATTTT
>TRBJ1-2|-|TRBV15|-
CATSTTQGNYGYTF
TGTGCCACCAGCACTACTCAGGGTAACTATGGCTACACCTTC
>TRBJ1-2|-|TRBV6-1|-
CASSEGPGNYGYTF
TGTGCCAGCAGTGAAGGCCCGGGGAACTATGGCTACACCTTC
>TRBJ2-1|-|TRBV6-6|-
CASSYSRANNEQFF
TGTGCCAGCAGTTACTCTAGAGCGAACAATGAGCAGTTCTTC
>TRBJ2-7|-|TRBV18|once
CASSPPASSYEQYF
TGTGCCAGCTCACCACCGGCTAGCTCCTACGAGCAGTACTTC
>TRBJ1-1|-|TRBV15|-
CATSRNSGQTEAFF
TGTGCCACCAGCAGAAATTCAGGACAGACTGAAGCTTTCTTT
>TRBJ1-1|-|TRBV19|-
CASSPGLGVMNTEAFF
TGTGCCAGTAGTCCCGGACTGGGAGTCATGAACACTGAAGCTTTCTTT
>TRBJ1-2|TRBD1|TRBV29-1|-
CSVEYRDRERGYTF
TGCAGCGTTGAATACCGAGACAGGGAGAGGGGCTACACCTTC
>TRBJ2-3|-|TRBV28|-
CASSLISVADRSTDTQYF
TGTGCCAGCAGTTTAATCAGTGTAGCAGATAGAAGCACAGATACGCAGTATTTT
>TRBJ2-1|TRBD2|TRBV27|-
CASSLWAGGNYNEQFF
TGTGCCAGCAGTTTATGGGCGGGAGGGAACTACAATGAGCAGTTCTTC
>TRBJ1-1|-|TRBV10-3|-
CAISEGRGTEAFF
TGTGCCATCAGTGAGGGACGGGGGACTGAAGCTTTCTTT
>TRBJ2-5|TRBD2|TRBV7-9|-
CASRGGEGETQYF
TGTGCCAGCAGGGGAGGGGAGGGGGAGACCCAGTACTTC
>TRBJ2-2|-|TRBV30|once
CAWSVEREVGELFF
TGTGCCTGGAGTGTAGAAAGGGAGGTCGGGGAGCTGTTTTTT
>TRBJ1-2|-|TRBV30|-
CAWSVSGFYGYTF
TGTGCCTGGAGTGTATCCGGGTTCTATGGCTACACCTTC
>TRBJ1-1|-|TRBV7-8|-
CASSLGRGEAFF
TGTGCCAGCAGCTTAGGCAGGGGTGAAGCTTTCTTT
>TRBJ2-3|-|TRBV6-4|-
CASSDSKTDTQYF
TGTGCCAGCAGTGACTCTAAAACAGATACGCAGTATTTT
>TRBJ2-7|-|TRBV28|-
CASSPPTLVASSYEQYF
TGTGCCAGCAGTCCCCCCACTTTGGTAGCGTCCTCCTACGAGCAGTACTTC
>TRBJ2-3|TRBD2|TRBV2|-
CASSVSGREDTQYF
TGTGCCAGCAGTGTTAGCGGGAGGGAAGATACGCAGTATTTT
>TRBJ2-2|-|TRBV2|-
CASSEAGVIPGELFF
TGTGCCAGCAGTGAAGCGGGAGTGATCCCGGGGGAGCTGTTTTTT
>TRBJ1-5|TRBD1|TRBV7-2|-
CASSWRQGFGQPQHF
TGTGCCAGCAGCTGGCGACAGGGCTTTGGTCAGCCCCAGCATTTT
>TRBJ1-1|-|TRBV9|few
CASSPTGTSEAFF
TGTGCCAGCAGCCCGACAGGAACTTCTGAAGCTTTCTTT
>TRBJ2-7|-|TRBV25-1|-
CASRDDADSGNYEQYF
TGTGCCAGCAGAGATGATGCCGATAGCGGAAACTACGAGCAGTACTTC